The sequence of this T cell receptor (beta chain) was determined in a study of blood T cells in healthy people across ages. Study overall: Template switching recovered approximately one barcoded beta molecule for every two T cells.

On this clonotype: Its specificity is unknown.

Germline lookup yields CDR1 DFQATT and CDR2 SNEGSKA (reference sequence). The CDR3 length is 10 residues. With V trimmed by 4 bases and J by 6 bases, 0 bases remained unmatched. Primed by a sample-barcoded 5' primer and a J-beta primer mix, a second PCR proceeded for 7 to 11 cycles. MiXCR, applied by TCRdb to the 5' RACE reads, yields one record per CDR3 protein. Of hundreds of thousands of distinct CDR3 sequences listed, more than 45% are singletons. General study findings and limits: Diversity estimates from one million T cells were considered underestimates.

Sequenced: blood. The chain couples TRBV20-1 to TRBJ2-7; 7 bases line up with TRBD2. The origin of this receptor is a man aged 25-45 years in good health. Here the CDR3 reads CSATSGEQYF. The CDR3 nucleotides read TGCAGTGCTACTAGCGGCGAGCAGTACTTC.